A selection of T cell receptor beta chains follows, all from one sample in a study of breast tumors, draining lymph nodes, adjacent tissues. TCRdb itself ran the multiplex PCR reads through MiXCR, one entry per CDR3 protein. Of roughly 80,000 distinct CDR3 sequences in the sample, approximately 19% were seen once. Material: axillary lymph node tissue. The receptors were gathered from a female donor with breast cancer. Some clones in this sample may be carry-over from other donors' samples. CDR3s include the opening cysteine and the closing phenylalanine or tryptophan. D genes are given only for firm matches. A row's size may be missing; if present it is once, few, many or a size class.

CASSSRGQGIQETQYF	TGTGCCAGCAGCTCAAGAGGACAGGGGATACAAGAGACCCAGTACTTC	few	TRBV5-5	TRBJ2-5	16	TRBD1
CAIRPVDSTFGYTF	TGTGCCATCAGACCCGTGGACAGCACCTTTGGCTACACCTTC	many	TRBV10-3	TRBJ1-2	14	NA
CASSLGGWSSYNEQFF	TGTGCCAGCAGCTTAGGCGGTTGGAGCTCCTACAATGAGCAGTTCTTC	NA	TRBV11-3	TRBJ2-1	16	NA
CASSFQGAMNTEAFF	TGTGCCAGCAGTTTTCAGGGGGCGATGAACACTGAAGCTTTCTTT	once	TRBV12-3/TRBV12-4	TRBJ1-1	15	TRBD1
CANSSTGGIGNTIYF	TGTGCCAACAGCTCGACAGGGGGAATTGGAAACACCATATATTTT	NA	TRBV7-6	TRBJ1-3	15	TRBD1
CASSLGWESYQDTQYF	TGTGCCAGCAGCTTAGGGTGGGAGTCATATCAGGATACGCAGTATTTT	many	TRBV7-9	TRBJ2-3	16	NA
CASSPEASYEQYF	TGTGCCAGCAGCCCCGAAGCCTCCTACGAGCAGTACTTC	many	TRBV9	TRBJ2-7	13	NA
CSASKSGLAYEQYF	TGCAGTGCCAGCAAGTCTGGGCTCGCCTACGAGCAGTACTTC	many	TRBV20-1	TRBJ2-7	14	NA
CASSFWAASNQPQHF	TGTGCCAGCAGCTTCTGGGCCGCTAGCAATCAGCCCCAGCATTTT	many	TRBV7-2	TRBJ1-5	15	NA
CASSESGLAGKNEQFF	TGTGCCAGCAGTGAGTCAGGCCTAGCGGGAAAAAATGAGCAGTTCTTC	many	TRBV2	TRBJ2-1	16	TRBD2
CASSPDLSGNTIYF	TGTGCCAGCTCACCGGATTTATCTGGAAACACCATATATTTT	NA	TRBV18	TRBJ1-3	14	NA
CASSLWGQGIHTIYF	TGTGCCAGCAGTTTATGGGGACAGGGGATACACACCATATATTTT	few	TRBV28	TRBJ1-3	15	TRBD1
CASSLSSGFVGNEQYF	TGTGCCAGCAGCCTCAGTAGCGGGTTCGTCGGGAACGAGCAGTACTTC	medium-sized	TRBV4-2	TRBJ2-7	16	TRBD2
CASSRLAGGAYNEQFF	TGCGCCAGCAGCCGCCTAGCGGGAGGAGCCTACAATGAGCAGTTCTTC	many	TRBV4-1	TRBJ2-1	16	TRBD2
CSAVPGTGKGTTDTQYF	TGCAGTGCTGTACCCGGGACAGGGAAGGGTACCACAGATACGCAGTATTTT	many	TRBV20-1	TRBJ2-3	17	TRBD1
CSAMGLAGGPNNEQFF	TGCAGTGCGATGGGACTAGCGGGAGGGCCCAACAATGAGCAGTTCTTC	many	TRBV20-1	TRBJ2-1	16	TRBD2
CAWSRQGISYEQYF	TGTGCCTGGAGTCGGCAGGGTATATCCTACGAGCAGTACTTC	many	TRBV30	TRBJ2-7	14	NA
CASSLASGGRSTLHF	TGTGCCAGCAGCTTAGCGTCAGGGGGCCGTTCCACCCTCCACTTT	many	TRBV7-9	TRBJ1-6	15	TRBD1
CASSLLGGEQFF	TGTGCCAGCAGCTTGTTGGGGGGCGAGCAGTTCTTC	many	TRBV5-4	TRBJ2-1	12	NA
CAWSGGTGSNVLTF	TGTGCCTGGAGTGGGGGGACAGGGTCGAACGTCCTGACTTTC	NA	TRBV30	TRBJ2-6	14	TRBD1
CASTQQGGYTGELFF	TGTGCCAGCACCCAGCAGGGGGGGTACACCGGGGAGCTGTTTTTT	NA	TRBV28	TRBJ2-2	15	NA
CASIETEGGGAFF	TGTGCCAGCATTGAAACGGAGGGGGGGGGAGCTTTCTTT	NA	TRBV3-1	TRBJ1-1	13	NA
CASSIGTPTDTQYF	TGTGCCAGCAGCATTGGGACGCCCACAGATACGCAGTATTTT	many	TRBV7-2	TRBJ2-3	14	NA
CSASADRLYEQYF	TGCAGTGCTTCTGCGGACAGGCTCTACGAGCAGTACTTC	once	TRBV20-1	TRBJ2-7	13	TRBD1
CASSFFASGVYNEQFF	TGTGCCAGCAGCTTTTTTGCTAGCGGAGTCTACAATGAGCAGTTCTTC	many	TRBV7-9	TRBJ2-1	16	TRBD2
CASSSRSSGQETQYF	TGTGCCAGCAGCTCCCGGTCGTCGGGACAAGAGACCCAGTACTTC	many	TRBV11-3	TRBJ2-5	15	NA
CASSLVGEVDIQYF	TGTGCCAGCAGTTTGGTGGGAGAGGTTGACATTCAGTACTTC	NA	TRBV12-3/TRBV12-4	TRBJ2-4	14	NA
CSAPLLGFQETQYF	TGCAGTGCCCCCCTTTTGGGTTTCCAAGAGACCCAGTACTTC	many	TRBV20-1	TRBJ2-5	14	NA
CASSDRMGQRTYEQYF	TGTGCCAGCAGCGATAGAATGGGACAGCGGACCTACGAGCAGTACTTC	many	TRBV7-8	TRBJ2-7	16	TRBD1
CASSQWGREQPQHF	TGTGCCAGCAGTCAATGGGGCCGGGAACAGCCCCAGCATTTT	few	TRBV2	TRBJ1-5	14	NA
CSVEIAGPYNEQFF	TGCAGCGTTGAAATAGCGGGACCCTACAATGAGCAGTTCTTC	many	TRBV29-1	TRBJ2-1	14	TRBD2
CASTRDRYEQYF	TGTGCCAGCACCCGGGACAGGTACGAGCAGTACTTC	many	TRBV2	TRBJ2-7	12	TRBD1